This TCR beta chain was profiled in a study of cytomegalovirus exposure and HLA in healthy donors. Study findings and constraints: A later analysis reported that several of the most significant clusters appeared to be linked to common viral pathogens, among them Epstein-Barr virus.

To note about this clone: Its antigen is as yet unknown.

The junction had 8 bases not matched to a gene; V was cut back by 3 bases and J by 6 bases. CDR1 KGHSH and CDR2 LQKENI come from the germline V gene. The CDR3 runs 15 residues. The PCR ran on 60 Vbeta and 13 Jbeta primers. Assay used: immunoSEQ multiplex PCR; TCRdb lists only in-frame clones, some missing. The repertoire table contains 150,000 to 250,000 clones. The TCR comes from a boy aged 10-17 years in good health and CMV-seronegative. The chain joins TRBV18 to TRBJ2-5, with 9 bases identical to TRBD1. Sample: PBMCs. The CDR3 DNA reads as TGTGCCAGCTCACCCATGGGGACAGGGTCGCAGACCCAGTACTTC. Its translation is CASSPMGTGSQTQYF.